This T cell receptor (beta chain) was identified during a study of untreated major depressive disorder. Notes on the study in general: CD4+ T cells from depressed patients used TRBV05-01 (Vbeta 5.1) more often than controls.

Every depressed patient was matched in pairs with a non-depressed control on sex, age, current smoking status and body mass index. For this clone: Its antigen is unknown.

Germline loops: CDR1 SGHTA, CDR2 FQGNSA. The length of the CDR3 is 13 residues. Between the trimmed V and J ends, which lost 1 base and 3 bases, there was a span of 5 bases. TCRdb keeps only in-frame clones here, not all; method: immunoSEQ multiplex PCR. The sample has about 22,000 clones, about nine tenths seen once. Input material: CD4+ T cells from PBMCs. The receptor was isolated from a woman aged 35 to 49 in good health. The chain carries TRBV7-2 and TRBJ2-3, with D uncertain. CDR3 residues: CASSLGRTDTQYF. Here the CDR3 DNA reads TGTGCCAGCAGCTTAGGTAGGACAGATACGCAGTATTTT.